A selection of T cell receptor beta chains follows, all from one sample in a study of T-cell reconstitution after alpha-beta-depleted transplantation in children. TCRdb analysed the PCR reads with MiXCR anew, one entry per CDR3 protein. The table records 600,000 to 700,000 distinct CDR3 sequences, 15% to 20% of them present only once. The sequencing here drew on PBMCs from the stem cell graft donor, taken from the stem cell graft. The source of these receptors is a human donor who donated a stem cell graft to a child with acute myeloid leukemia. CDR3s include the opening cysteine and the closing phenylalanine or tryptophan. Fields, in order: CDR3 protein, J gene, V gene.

CASSPRQLYNSPLHF,TRBJ1-6,TRBV7-8
CAISLSGDSNQPQHF,TRBJ1-5,TRBV10-3
CSATAGTNSPLHF,TRBJ1-6,TRBV20-1
CSALGEGETQYF,TRBJ2-5,TRBV20-1
CASSLNGLSGANVLTF,TRBJ2-6,TRBV12-3/TRBV12-4
CSAQKGGSYGYTF,TRBJ1-2,TRBV29-1
CASSSLLADEKLFF,TRBJ1-4,TRBV27
CATSDMGGEETQYF,TRBJ2-5,TRBV24-1
CSAPRTSYNEQFF,TRBJ2-1,TRBV20-1
CAIRAVQGPDTQYF,TRBJ2-3,TRBV10-3
CASSTGGSCYNEQFF,TRBJ2-1,TRBV5-1
CASSPAGGAQLEQFF,TRBJ2-1,TRBV12-3/TRBV12-4
CATSDAGAGGYNEQFF,TRBJ2-1,TRBV24-1
CASSLFSVSNQPQHF,TRBJ1-5,TRBV28
CASSSGWHNSNQPQHF,TRBJ1-5,TRBV7-2
CASSRTSGVSTDTQYF,TRBJ2-3,TRBV6-2/TRBV6-3